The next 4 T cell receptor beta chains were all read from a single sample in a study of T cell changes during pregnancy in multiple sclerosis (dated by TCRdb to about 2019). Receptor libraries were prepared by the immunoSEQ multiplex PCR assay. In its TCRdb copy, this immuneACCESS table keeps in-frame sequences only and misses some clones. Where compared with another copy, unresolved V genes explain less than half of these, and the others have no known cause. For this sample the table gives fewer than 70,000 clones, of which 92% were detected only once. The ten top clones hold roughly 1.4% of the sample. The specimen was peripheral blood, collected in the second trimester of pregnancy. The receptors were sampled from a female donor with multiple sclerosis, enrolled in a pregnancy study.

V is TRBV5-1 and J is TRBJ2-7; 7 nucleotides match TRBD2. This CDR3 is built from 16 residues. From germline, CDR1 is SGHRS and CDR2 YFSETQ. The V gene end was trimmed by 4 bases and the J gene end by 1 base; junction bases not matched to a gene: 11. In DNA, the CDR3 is TGCGCCAGCAGCCCCCCAAGCGGGGCCGATTCCTACGAGCAGTACTTC. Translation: CASSPPSGADSYEQYF. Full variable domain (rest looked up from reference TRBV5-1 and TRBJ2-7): KAGVTQTPRYLIKTRGQQVTLSCSPISGHRSVSWYQQTPGQGLQFLFEYFSETQRNKGNFPGRFSGRQFSNSRSEMNVSTLELGDSALYLCASSPPSGADSYEQYFGPGTRLTVT.

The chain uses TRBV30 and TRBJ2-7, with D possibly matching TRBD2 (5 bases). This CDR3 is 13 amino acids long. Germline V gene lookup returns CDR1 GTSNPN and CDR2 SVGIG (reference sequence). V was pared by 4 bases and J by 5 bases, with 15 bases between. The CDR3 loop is CAWTHGRGDEQYF. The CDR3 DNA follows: TGTGCCTGGACGCACGGACGGGGAGACGAGCAGTACTTC.

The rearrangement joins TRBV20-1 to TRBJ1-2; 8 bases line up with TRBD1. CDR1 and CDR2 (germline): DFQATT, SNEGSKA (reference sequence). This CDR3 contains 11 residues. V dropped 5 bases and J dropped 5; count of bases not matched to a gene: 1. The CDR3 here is CSAGQGYGYTF. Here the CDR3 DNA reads TGCAGTGCTGGACAGGGTTATGGCTACACCTTC.

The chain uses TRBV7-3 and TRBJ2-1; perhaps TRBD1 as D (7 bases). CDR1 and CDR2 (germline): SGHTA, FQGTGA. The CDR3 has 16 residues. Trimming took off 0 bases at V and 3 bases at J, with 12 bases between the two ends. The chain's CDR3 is CASSLTGGTDYNEQFF. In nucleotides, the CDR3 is TGTGCCAGCAGCTTAACTGGCGGGACAGACTACAATGAGCAGTTCTTC. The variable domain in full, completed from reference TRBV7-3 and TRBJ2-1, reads GAGVSQTPSNKVTEKGKYVELRCDPISGHTALYWYRQSLGQGPEFLIYFQGTGAADDSGLPNDRFFAVRPEGSVSTLKIQRTERGDSAVYLCASSLTGGTDYNEQFFGPGTRLTVL.